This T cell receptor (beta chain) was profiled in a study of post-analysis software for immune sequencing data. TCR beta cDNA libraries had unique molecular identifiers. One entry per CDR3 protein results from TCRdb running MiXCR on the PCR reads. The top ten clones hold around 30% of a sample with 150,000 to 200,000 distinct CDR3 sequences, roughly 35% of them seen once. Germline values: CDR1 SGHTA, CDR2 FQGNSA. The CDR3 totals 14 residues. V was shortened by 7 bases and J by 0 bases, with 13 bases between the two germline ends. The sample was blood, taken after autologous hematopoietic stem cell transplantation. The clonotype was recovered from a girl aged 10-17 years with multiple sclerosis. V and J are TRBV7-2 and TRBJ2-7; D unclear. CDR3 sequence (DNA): TGTGCCAGCACCCTTTCTTCCGCCTCCTACGAGCAGTACTTC. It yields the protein CASTLSSASYEQYF.